This passage covers 24 T cell receptor beta chains from one sample sequenced in a study of blood T cells in healthy people across ages. A sample-barcoded 5' primer and a J-beta primer mix were used in a second PCR of roughly 7 to 11 cycles. TCRdb redid the calling of the 5' RACE reads with MiXCR, one entry per CDR3 protein. The table shows hundreds of thousands of distinct CDR3 sequences, with around a fifth occurring only once. Specimen: blood. The receptors here all came from a man between 65 and 79 years old in good health.

V is TRBV28 and J is TRBJ2-7; 10 nucleotides line up with TRBD1. This CDR3 has 15 residues. From germline, CDR1 is MDHEN and CDR2 SYDVKM. V was clipped by 3 bases and J by 7 bases; unmatched bases: 9. CDR3 loop: CASSLSGTGDREQYF. The CDR3 DNA is TGTGCCAGCAGTTTGTCTGGGACAGGGGATCGGGAGCAGTACTTC.

The rearrangement links TRBV7-8 to TRBJ2-1, with 7 bases that match TRBD1. After removal of 1 base from V and 3 bases from J, the junction contained 3 bases not matched to a gene. The CDR3 length is 15 residues. Germline V CDR1 and CDR2: SGHVS, FQNEAQ. The CDR3 loop reads CASSLEGQLYNEQFF. The CDR3 coding sequence is TGTGCCAGCAGCTTAGAGGGACAGCTCTACAATGAGCAGTTCTTC.

This clonotype showed up just a few times. This chain connects TRBV20-1 to TRBJ1-4; D not certain. Germline V gene lookup returns CDR1 DFQATT and CDR2 SNEGSKA (reference sequence). Deletions cut 7 bases from V and 0 bases from J, with 6 bases between. The CDR3 runs to 12 residues. CDR3 sequence: CSVRATNEKLFF. CDR3 nucleotide sequence: TGCAGTGTAAGGGCAACTAATGAAAAACTGTTTTTT.

The sample holds a few counts of this clonotype. This chain links TRBV2 with TRBJ2-5, with 11 nucleotides matching TRBD1. Near its end, the DNA agrees better with TRBJ2-7, so the J call may be wrong. This CDR3 has 16 residues. Germline V gene sequence: CDR1 SNHLY, CDR2 FYNNEI. This CDR3 is CASSRDRGSISYEQYF. The CDR3 DNA reads TGTGCCAGCAGTAGGGACAGGGGGTCCATCTCCTACGAGCAGTACTTC.

The chain combines TRBV20-1 with TRBJ2-5, with D perhaps TRBD1 or TRBD2 (5 bases each). The J call is doubtful: the DNA matches TRBJ2-1 better. Germline CDR1 and CDR2: DFQATT and SNEGSKA (reference sequence). This CDR3 spans 13 amino acids. CDR3 in DNA: TGCAGTGCTAGTACCTGGGGACACAATGAGCAGTTCTTC. Translated: CSASTWGHNEQFF.

This clonotype showed up just a few times. The chain uses TRBV29-1 and TRBJ2-2; TRBD2 might be the D (6 bases). Trimming shortened V by 6 bases and J by 2 bases, and 13 bases separated the two germline ends. In germline, CDR1 is SQVTM, CDR2 ANQGSEA. The CDR3 is 14 amino acids. The DNA of the CDR3 is TGCAGCGTGCGAGTGGGGGGAAACACCGGGGAGCTGTTTTTT. Its protein is CSVRVGGNTGELFF.

This chain links TRBV29-1 with TRBJ2-7, with a possible D match to TRBD2 (6 bases). The CDR3 is 15 amino acids. Trimming removed 0 bases at V and 6 bases at J, with 18 bases between. In germline, CDR1 is SQVTM, CDR2 ANQGSEA. CDR3 sequence reads: CSVEDWSAGRGEQYF. The CDR3 nucleotides read TGCAGCGTTGAAGATTGGTCGGCCGGGAGAGGCGAGCAGTACTTC.

V gene TRBV27 combines with J gene TRBJ2-5, with D perhaps TRBD2 (5 bases). Gene TRBJ2-7 matches the end of the DNA better, so the J call may be wrong. The germline V gene encodes CDR1 MNHEY and CDR2 SMNVEV (reference sequence). This CDR3 is built from 17 residues. CDR3 sequence reads: CASSSRWGPGNNYEQYF. CDR3 coding DNA: TGTGCCAGCAGTTCTCGTTGGGGTCCGGGAAACAACTACGAGCAGTACTTC.

The rearrangement joins TRBV11-2 to TRBJ2-5; TRBD2 agrees at 12 bases. The better agreement between TRBJ2-1 and the DNA end casts doubt on the J call. Per the germline V gene, CDR1 is SGHAT and CDR2 is FQNNGV. CDR3 length equals 15 residues. CDR3 in amino acids: CASSNGLAGGKEQFF. The CDR3 coding sequence is TGTGCCAGCAGCAATGGGCTAGCGGGAGGGAAGGAGCAGTTCTTC.

This clonotype was observed many times. V and J are TRBV6-1 and TRBJ2-7; the match to TRBD2 covers 10 bases. V trimming: 2 bases; J trimming: 0 bases; junction bases outside the gene matches: 4. The germline V gene has CDR1 MNHNS and CDR2 SASEGT. This CDR3 contains 16 residues. The CDR3 bases are TGTGCCAGCAGTGAACGGACTAGCGGACTCTCCTACGAGCAGTACTTC. It specifies CASSERTSGLSYEQYF.

This clonotype has only a few counts. The genes are TRBV7-2 and TRBJ2-6, with 7 bases fitting TRBD1. The CDR3 sequence is 17 residues long. The germline V gene encodes CDR1 SGHTA and CDR2 FQGNSA. The junction had 3 bases not matched to a gene; V was cut back by 1 base and J by 0 bases. The CDR3 sequence is CASSLVAGGSGANVLTF. CDR3 nucleotides: TGTGCCAGCAGCTTAGTGGCAGGGGGCTCTGGGGCCAACGTCCTGACTTTC. The variable domain in full, with the rest retrieved from reference TRBV7-2 and TRBJ2-6, is GAGVSQSPSNKVTEKGKDVELRCDPISGHTALYWYRQSLGQGLEFLIYFQGNSAPDKSGLPSDRFSAERTGGSVSTLTIQRTQQEDSAVYLCASSLVAGGSGANVLTFGAGSRLTVL.

This clonotype was seen only a few times. The J gene is TRBJ2-3, the V gene TRBV6-5; the D gene could be TRBD1 or TRBD2 (5 bases each). V gave up 6 bases and J gave up 2 bases, with 15 bases separating them. CDR3 length: 15 amino acids. The germline V gene encodes CDR1 MNHEY and CDR2 SVGAGI. CDR3 sequence (DNA): TGTGCCAGCAGACCCCGGGGCAGCTTCACAGATACGCAGTATTTT. This encodes CASRPRGSFTDTQYF.

This clonotype was seen a handful of times. The CDR3 is CASKPGLASYEQYF. DNA of the CDR3: TGTGCCAGCAAACCGGGACTAGCCTCCTACGAGCAGTACTTC. The V gene is TRBV6-2 or TRBV6-3, the J gene TRBJ2-7, with 9 nucleotides matching TRBD2. This CDR3 contains 14 residues. V was pared by 7 bases and J by 0 bases, with 4 bases of the junction left unmatched. CDR1 MNHEY and CDR2 SVGEGT come from the germline V gene.

This clonotype was recorded many times. CDR3 sequence (DNA): TGTGCCAGCGGTAAGGGGTTTCAGGACAATGAGCAGTTCTTC. Its protein is CASGKGFQDNEQFF. V usage is TRBV12-3 or TRBV12-4 and J usage is TRBJ2-1; a weak D match, TRBD1 (5 bases). The CDR3 runs to 14 residues. V was cut by 8 bases and J by 5 bases, with 16 bases left in between.

This clonotype was detected only a few times. In DNA, the CDR3 is TGTGCCAGCAGCTTAAGTCGGCAGCCTGCCTACGAGCAGTACTTC. It encodes CASSLSRQPAYEQYF. The V and J genes are TRBV7-9 and TRBJ2-5, with no clear D. The J call is in doubt because the DNA end fits TRBJ2-7 better. Germline V gene lookup returns CDR1 SEHNR and CDR2 FQNEAQ (reference sequence). CDR3 length: 15 residues.

This clonotype was counted many times. This chain uses TRBV20-1 with TRBJ2-7; D might be TRBD1 or TRBD2, each matching 6 bases. Germline CDR1 reads DFQATT; CDR2 reads SNEGSKA (reference sequence). This CDR3 is built from 13 residues. V was trimmed by 3 bases and J by 3 bases, leaving 12 bases between them. Here the CDR3 DNA reads TGCAGTGCTAGCAAACAGGGACTCTACGAGCAGTACTTC. Translation gives CSASKQGLYEQYF.

The chain carries TRBV20-1 and TRBJ2-7; D uncertain. The V gene lost 3 bases and the J gene lost 4 bases, with 10 bases spanning the gap. This CDR3 contains 12 residues. Germline CDR1 and CDR2: DFQATT and SNEGSKA (reference sequence). The CDR3 coding sequence is TGCAGTGCTAGTTCAACTTCATACGAGCAGTACTTC. This gives the protein CSASSTSYEQYF.

V gene TRBV20-1 combines with J gene TRBJ1-2; 7 nucleotides line up with TRBD1. The CDR3 covers 13 residues. Germline V lookup: CDR1 DFQATT, CDR2 SNEGSKA (reference sequence). Trimming took 3 bases from V and 4 from J; bases not matched to a gene: 5. The CDR3 nucleotides read TGCAGTGCTAGGGCAGGGGGAGTCTATGGCTACACCTTC. This encodes CSARAGGVYGYTF.

The chain recombines TRBV20-1 with TRBJ2-5; the match to TRBD2 covers 8 bases. The J call may be mistaken, given a closer DNA end match to TRBJ2-1. The germline V gene has CDR1 DFQATT and CDR2 SNEGSKA (reference sequence). The CDR3 runs 14 residues. Here the CDR3 DNA reads TGCAGTGCCCTAAGCCGACTAGCGACCAATGAGCAGTTCTTC. Its protein product is CSALSRLATNEQFF.

This clonotype was counted only a few times. This chain connects TRBV7-9 to TRBJ2-3; perhaps TRBD2 as D (5 bases). Germline V gene lookup returns CDR1 SEHNR and CDR2 FQNEAQ (reference sequence). V was cut by 0 bases and J by 4 bases, with 11 bases left in between. CDR3 length: 15 residues. CDR3 coding DNA: TGTGCCAGCAGCTTAGCGGGAGTTCTGGCAGATACGCAGTATTTT. Its translation is CASSLAGVLADTQYF.

This clonotype was picked up a small number of times. V gene TRBV28 combines with J gene TRBJ2-7; 9 bases agree with TRBD1. J gave up 5 bases and V 3 bases, and 11 bases lay outside the gene matches. CDR1 MDHEN and CDR2 SYDVKM come from the germline V gene. This CDR3 comprises 16 residues. The CDR3 DNA follows: TGTGCCAGCAGTTTCCCCCAAGGACAGGGGTCCCACGAGCAGTACTTC. Residues: CASSFPQGQGSHEQYF.

This clonotype was picked up many times. This chain links TRBV7-9 with TRBJ2-5; TRBD1 might be the D (5 bases). The CDR3 is 16 amino acids. Germline V gives CDR1 SEHNR, CDR2 FQNEAQ (reference sequence). Trimming removed 0 bases from V and 2 bases from J, with 13 bases in between. CDR3 sequence: CASSLAGAPVQETQYF. The CDR3 DNA sequence: TGTGCCAGCAGCTTAGCAGGGGCACCAGTTCAAGAGACCCAGTACTTC.

This clonotype has only a few counts. The chain recombines TRBV20-1 with TRBJ2-5, with 9 positions matching TRBD1. The last part of the DNA fits TRBJ2-1 better; the J call may be wrong. CDR3 length equals 13 residues. CDR1 is DFQATT and CDR2 is SNEGSKA in the germline V gene (reference sequence). CDR3: CSAGQGLGDEQFF. In nucleotides, the CDR3 is TGCAGTGCTGGACAGGGGCTCGGGGATGAGCAGTTCTTC.

Notes on this clonotype: One end of the junction is discordant with germline, which a read error may explain. The V gene is TRBV12-3 or TRBV12-4, the J gene TRBJ2-5; D not resolved. The CDR3 is 12 amino acids. CDR3 amino acids: CASSLSIETRYF. The CDR3 DNA follows: TGTGCCAGCAGTTTAAGTATAGAGACCCGGTACTTC.